This T cell receptor (beta chain) stems from a study of blood T cell repertoires in COVID-19. Across the whole study: Collection of acute and convalescent COVID-19 samples took place in the United States, Italy and Spain. T cells, B-cell-depleted T cells, or PBMCs supplied cDNA or gDNA.

Per the original methods: Reference gene primers were amplified, and this amplification served to estimate nucleated cell counts. Libraries were prepared by immunoSEQ multiplex PCR; TCRdb keeps only in-frame clonotypes and omits some of them. That table is the source of V, J and clone size, and D and trimming were worked out from the DNA. This sample has roughly 480,000 clones, with 75% to 90% found just once. Germline V gives CDR1 LNHDA, CDR2 SQIVND (reference sequence). Trimming shortened V by 2 bases and J by 3 bases, and 14 bases separated the two germline ends. There are 15 residues in the CDR3. Seattle patient enrollment occurred during active infection, with longitudinal follow-up thereafter.

This TCR was sampled from a man aged 18 to 30 with COVID-19, enrolled during active disease. The chain couples TRBV19 to TRBJ2-7; weak D call: TRBD1 (6 bases). Sequenced input: peripheral blood. The CDR3 region has the DNA TGTGCCAGTAGTATAAATGGACAGCCCAACTACGAGCAGTACTTC. This translates into CASSINGQPNYEQYF.